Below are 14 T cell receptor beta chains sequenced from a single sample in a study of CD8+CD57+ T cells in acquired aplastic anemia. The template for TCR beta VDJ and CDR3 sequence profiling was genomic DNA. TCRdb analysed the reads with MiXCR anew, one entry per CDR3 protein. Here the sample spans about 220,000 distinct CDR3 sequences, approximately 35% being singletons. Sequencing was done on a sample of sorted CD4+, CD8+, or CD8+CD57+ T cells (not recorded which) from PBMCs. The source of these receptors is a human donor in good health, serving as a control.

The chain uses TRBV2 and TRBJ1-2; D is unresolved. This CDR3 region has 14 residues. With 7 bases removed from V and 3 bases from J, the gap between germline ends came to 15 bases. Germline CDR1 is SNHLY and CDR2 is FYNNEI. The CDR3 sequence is CASTPKAHHYGYTF. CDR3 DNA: TGTGCCAGCACCCCCAAGGCCCACCACTATGGCTACACCTTC.

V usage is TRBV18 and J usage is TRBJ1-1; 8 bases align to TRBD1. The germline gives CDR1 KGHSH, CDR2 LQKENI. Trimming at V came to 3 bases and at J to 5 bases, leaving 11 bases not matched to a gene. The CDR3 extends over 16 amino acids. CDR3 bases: TGTGCCAGCTCACCCCAAGGCAGGGGGCGCCGGACTGAAGCTTTCTTT. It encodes CASSPQGRGRRTEAFF.

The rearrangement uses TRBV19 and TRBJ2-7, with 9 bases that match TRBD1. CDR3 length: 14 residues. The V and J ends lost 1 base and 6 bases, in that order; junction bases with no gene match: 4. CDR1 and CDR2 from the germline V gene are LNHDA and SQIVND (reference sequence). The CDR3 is CASSIGTGGSEQYF. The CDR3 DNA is TGTGCCAGTAGTATAGGAACAGGGGGCAGCGAGCAGTACTTC.

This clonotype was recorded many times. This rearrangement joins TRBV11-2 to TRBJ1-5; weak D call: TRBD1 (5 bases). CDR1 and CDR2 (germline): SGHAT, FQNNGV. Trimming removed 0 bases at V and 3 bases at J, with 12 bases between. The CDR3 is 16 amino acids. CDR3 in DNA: TGTGCCAGCAGCTTAGATCGTAACGGGGCCAATCAGCCCCAGCATTTT. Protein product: CASSLDRNGANQPQHF.

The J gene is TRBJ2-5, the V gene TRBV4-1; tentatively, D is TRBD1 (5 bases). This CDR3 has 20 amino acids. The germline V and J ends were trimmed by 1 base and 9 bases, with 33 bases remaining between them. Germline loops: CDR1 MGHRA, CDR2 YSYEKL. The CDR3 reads CASSQGLRSETQGARDPQYF. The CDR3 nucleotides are TGCGCCAGCAGCCAAGGTTTGAGGTCTGAGACGCAGGGCGCCAGAGACCCCCAGTACTTC.

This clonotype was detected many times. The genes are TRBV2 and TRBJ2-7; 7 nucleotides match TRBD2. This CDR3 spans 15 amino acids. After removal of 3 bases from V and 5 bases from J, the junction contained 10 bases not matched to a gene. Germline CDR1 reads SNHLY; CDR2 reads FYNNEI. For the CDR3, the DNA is TGTGCCAGCAGTGACTTGTTGGACCGGGAGGACGAGCAGTACTTC. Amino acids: CASSDLLDREDEQYF.

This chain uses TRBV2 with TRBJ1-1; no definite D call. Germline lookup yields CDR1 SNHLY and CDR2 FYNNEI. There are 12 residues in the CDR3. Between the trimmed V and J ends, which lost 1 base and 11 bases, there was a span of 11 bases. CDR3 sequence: CASSEEEPSAFF. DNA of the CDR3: TGTGCCAGCAGTGAAGAGGAACCCAGCGCTTTCTTT.

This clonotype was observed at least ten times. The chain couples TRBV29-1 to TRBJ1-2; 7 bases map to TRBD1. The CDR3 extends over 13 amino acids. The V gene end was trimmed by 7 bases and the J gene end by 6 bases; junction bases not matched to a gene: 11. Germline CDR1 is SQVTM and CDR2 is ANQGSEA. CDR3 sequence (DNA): TGCAGCGCCATAACACAGGGGTACGATGGCTACACCTTC. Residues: CSAITQGYDGYTF.

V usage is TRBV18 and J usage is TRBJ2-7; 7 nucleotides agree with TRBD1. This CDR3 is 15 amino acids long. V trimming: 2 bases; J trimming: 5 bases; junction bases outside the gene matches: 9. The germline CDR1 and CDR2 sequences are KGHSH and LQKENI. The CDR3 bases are TGTGCCAGCTCACCATATGGACAGGCCTCGGACGAGCAGTACTTC. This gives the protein CASSPYGQASDEQYF.

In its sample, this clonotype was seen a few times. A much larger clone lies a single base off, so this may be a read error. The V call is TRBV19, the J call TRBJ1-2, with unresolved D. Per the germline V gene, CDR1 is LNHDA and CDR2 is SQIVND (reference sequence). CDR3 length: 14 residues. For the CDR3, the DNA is TGTGTCAGTAGTATAGATCAAACGGCCTATGGCTACACCTTC. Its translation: CVSSIDQTAYGYTF.

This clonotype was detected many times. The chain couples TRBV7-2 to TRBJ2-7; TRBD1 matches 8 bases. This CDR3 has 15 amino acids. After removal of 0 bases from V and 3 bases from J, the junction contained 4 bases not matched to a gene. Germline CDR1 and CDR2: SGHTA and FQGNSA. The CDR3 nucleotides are TGTGCCAGCAGCTTAGCGGGGACAGGCCACTACGAGCAGTACTTC. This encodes CASSLAGTGHYEQYF. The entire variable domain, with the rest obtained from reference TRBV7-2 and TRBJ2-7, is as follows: GAGVSQSPSNKVTEKGKDVELRCDPISGHTALYWYRQSLGQGLEFLIYFQGNSAPDKSGLPSDRFSAERTGGSVSTLTIQRTQQEDSAVYLCASSLAGTGHYEQYFGPGTRLTVT.

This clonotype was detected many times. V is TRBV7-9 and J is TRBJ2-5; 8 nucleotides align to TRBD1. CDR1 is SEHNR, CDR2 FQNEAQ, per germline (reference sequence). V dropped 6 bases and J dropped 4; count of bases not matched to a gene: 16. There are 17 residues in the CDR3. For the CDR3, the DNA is TGTGCCAGCAGTTTTAGGGGCGCACAGGGGGTCGGAGAGACCCAGTACTTC. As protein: CASSFRGAQGVGETQYF.

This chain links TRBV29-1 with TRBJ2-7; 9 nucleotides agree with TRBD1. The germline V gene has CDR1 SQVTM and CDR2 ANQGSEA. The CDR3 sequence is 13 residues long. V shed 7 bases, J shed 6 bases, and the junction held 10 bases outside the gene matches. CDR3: CSADRDRVGEQYF. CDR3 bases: TGCAGCGCAGACCGGGACAGGGTCGGCGAGCAGTACTTC.

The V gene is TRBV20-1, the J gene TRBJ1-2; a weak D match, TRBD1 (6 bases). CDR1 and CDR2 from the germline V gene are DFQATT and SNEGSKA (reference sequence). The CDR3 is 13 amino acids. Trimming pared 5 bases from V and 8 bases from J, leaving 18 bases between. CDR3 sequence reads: CSAAGEVGGGYTF. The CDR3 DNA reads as TGCAGTGCTGCTGGCGAGGTGGGGGGCGGCTACACCTTC.